The subject of this entry is one TCR beta chain. Its antigen is currently unknown. Here immunoSEQ multiplex PCR was the method, and the copy in TCRdb shows in-frame clones only, minus some. There are 30,000 to 35,000 clones in the sample; 87% occur only once, and 5.4% lies in the top ten. The entry originates in a study of T cells in tuberculosis. Findings and caveats of the study: Active tuberculosis alpha repertoires lay closer to GMM-specific TCRs than controls'.

This sample's time point: new active TB diagnosis, blood taken before or within 7 days of starting treatment. V dropped 5 bases and J dropped 4; count of bases not matched to a gene: 7. Germline CDR1 is SGHTA and CDR2 is FQGNSA. The CDR3 loop spans 14 amino acids. The sequence was collected from an adult with tuberculosis. This material consisted of PBMCs, taken at tuberculosis diagnosis. J is TRBJ1-2 and V is TRBV7-2; 7 bases agree with TRBD1. Written as DNA, the CDR3 is TGTGCCAGCAGCGAGGGGGCCTTAGGCTATGGCTACACCTTC. It yields the protein CASSEGALGYGYTF.